This T cell receptor (beta chain) emerged from a study of Ad26.COV2.S vaccination and SARS-CoV-2 variants (dated by TCRdb to 2020 to 2023). Turning to the overall study: Vaccine-arm donors were drawn from COV1001, a multicentre, randomized, double-blind, placebo-controlled phase I-IIa trial of Ad26.COV2.S in healthy adults. Ad26.COV2.S was administered intramuscularly at a dose of 5x10^10 or 1x10^11 viral particles, either as one shot or as two shots given 56 days apart. The specificity and breadth of SARS-CoV-2-reactive T cell receptors after Ad26.COV2.S vaccination were assessed by TCRbeta repertoire sequencing. The TCR-sequenced set comprised around 32 samples: approximately 20 Ad26.COV2.S vaccine recipients, 5 placebo recipients and 8 SARS-CoV-2 convalescent individuals. Trial participants were randomized into five groups of five: low-dose or high-dose Ad26.COV2.S given once or twice, or placebo on both occasions. Blinding of investigators to trial group allocation was maintained during experiments and outcome assessment. On the study overall, not on this receptor specifically: Non-spike TCR breadth was comparable between vaccine and placebo recipients, consistent with the vaccine containing only spike. After vaccination, spike-specific CD8+ and CD4+ T cell responses were reported to show substantial breadth. According to the authors, total T cell responses may have been underestimated by the TCR breadth and depth analyses. Comparing responses between vaccine doses or regimens was not something the study was powered to do. Higher spike-specific TCR breadth was observed in Ad26.COV2.S recipients than in placebo recipients (P = 0.0014).

Read against the paper, the sample's treatment or condition label means: some 20 received Ad26.COV2.S at low or high dose, single or two shots; about 5 received placebo; per-sample allocation not given. Repertoires of vaccine and placebo recipients were sequenced from samples taken on day 63 after the first injection. Cohort 1b enrolled 25 to 30 adults aged 18-55 years at a single site in Boston, USA, between 29 July and 7 August 2020. Ad26.COV2.S was a replication-incompetent adenovirus type 26 vector that expressed a prefusion-stabilized SARS-CoV-2 spike protein derived from the original Wuhan strain. About this clone: Its recognized antigen is unknown. Base qualities are missing; no much larger clone stands one base away.

The CDR3 runs 12 amino acids, cysteine and phenylalanine included. Only the CDR3 DNA stays, 36 bases, in frame from base 1. A distance of 12 bases separates the germline ends of V and J, which lose 6 bases and 9 bases respectively. The CDR1 and CDR2 encoded by the germline V gene are MNHEY and SVGEGT. The immunoSEQ Assay was the method used to sequence TCRbeta CDR3 regions. After extraction, genomic DNA underwent amplification by bias-controlled multiplex PCR, followed by high-throughput sequencing. From the authors' description of their analysis: Collapsing and filtering of sequences were performed to quantify the absolute abundance of each unique TCRbeta CDR3 region. Usable DNA was measured by amplifying reference genes present in all nucleated cells, and TCRbeta template counts were normalized to that usable DNA to estimate T cell fraction. Repertoire TCRs were annotated as SARS-CoV-2-specific when V gene, CDR3 amino acid sequence and J gene were exactly matched to a known reactive TCR set. The reference SARS-CoV-2 TCR set came from MIRA and was filtered for enrichment in COVID-19-positive ImmuneCODE repertoires, removing public or cross-reactive TCRs. Based on the MIRA antigens, annotated TCRs were further analysed at the level of specific ORF or position within ORF. Breadth was defined as annotated unique rearrangements over total unique productive rearrangements; depth was the summed frequency of those rearrangements. Two-sided Wilcoxon rank-sum tests were applied when comparing TCR breadth between groups. TCRdb stores this immuneACCESS table with in-frame sequences only. Part of the clones is absent; in the studies checked, under half of the shortfall reflects unresolved V genes, and no reason is known for the rest. V, J and clone size are those of that table, while D and trimming were read from the DNA. This sample has about 260,000 clones in its table, and around 90% of those were observed once. Nearly 3% of the sample is taken by the ten largest.

The chain links TRBV6-2 or TRBV6-3 with TRBJ1-3, with TRBD1 as a weak D call on 5 bases. The sequence was collected from a person aged 18-65 years who received the Ad26.COV2.S COVID-19 vaccine or a placebo. Sequencing was performed on peripheral blood, taken in a trial of Ad26.COV2.S vaccine versus placebo. In nucleotides, the sequence is TGTGCCAGCAGCCCCGCGGGGGGCACCATATATTTT. The resulting protein is CASSPAGGTIYF.